The next 25 T cell receptor beta chains were all read from a single sample in a study of CD8 T cells in ankylosing spondylitis. Study-wide points: Several highly homologous variants made up a TCR beta motif, and this motif appeared characteristic of ankylosing spondylitis blood.

TCRdb re-called the 5' RACE reads with MiXCR, one entry per CDR3 protein. The sample shows 670,000 or so distinct CDR3 sequences, around 20% of them seen only once. For these receptors, no antigen is known. Sample: blood, either unsorted or a sorted T cell fraction (not recorded which). All receptors derive from a male donor with ankylosing spondylitis.

This clonotype occurred many times. V gene TRBV9 combines with J gene TRBJ2-2; TRBD1 aligns across 9 bases. The CDR3 consists of 16 residues. The V and J ends lost 0 bases and 2 bases, in that order; junction bases with no gene match: 2. The germline CDR1 and CDR2 sequences are SGDLS and YYNGEE. The CDR3 here is CASSVGDRANTGELFF. The CDR3 bases are TGTGCCAGCAGCGTAGGGGACAGGGCTAACACCGGGGAGCTGTTTTTT.

V usage is TRBV12-3 or TRBV12-4 and J usage is TRBJ1-5, with D hard to call. This CDR3 contains 14 residues. Trimming removed 3 bases from V and 3 bases from J, with 9 bases in between. In nucleotides, the CDR3 is TGTGCCAGCAGTTTCGGGGAGAACAATCAGCCCCAGCATTTT. Translated: CASSFGENNQPQHF.

The chain employs TRBV5-1 and TRBJ2-3; no firm D call. CDR1 SGHRS and CDR2 YFSETQ come from the germline V gene. The CDR3 sequence is 15 residues long. V was pared by 0 bases and J by 0 bases, with 8 bases between. The CDR3 bases are TGCGCCAGCAGCTTGGAACATCGTAGCACAGATACGCAGTATTTT. Translation gives CASSLEHRSTDTQYF.

The chain joins TRBV14 to TRBJ1-1; 10 bases are a match to TRBD1. Germline lookup yields CDR1 SGHDN and CDR2 FVKESK. This CDR3 has 15 residues. V lost 1 base to trimming and J lost 4 bases; unmatched junction nucleotides: 3. The CDR3 here is CASSQVGQGVTEAFF. Here the CDR3 DNA reads TGTGCCAGCAGCCAAGTCGGACAGGGGGTCACTGAAGCTTTCTTT.

This chain connects TRBV12-3 or TRBV12-4 to TRBJ1-1, with D possibly TRBD1 on 5 matching bases. V lost 1 base and J 11 bases, leaving 14 bases between the germline ends. The CDR3 spans 13 residues. The CDR3 region is CASSLGGVLLAFF. CDR3 DNA sequence: TGTGCCAGCAGTTTAGGGGGCGTTCTGTTGGCTTTCTTT.

This clonotype showed up just a few times. The chain employs TRBV11-2 and TRBJ2-3; TRBD1 is a possible D gene (6 bases). CDR1 is SGHAT, CDR2 FQNNGV, per germline. V lost 5 bases and J lost 4, with 13 bases in between. CDR3 length: 14 amino acids. The DNA for the CDR3 is TGTGCCAGCAGCCTAACTACAGGGTCAGATACGCAGTATTTT. Translated, it gives CASSLTTGSDTQYF. Full variable domain (outside the CDR3, taken from reference TRBV11-2 and TRBJ2-3): EAGVAQSPRYKIIEKRQSVAFWCNPISGHATLYWYQQILGQGPKLLIQFQNNGVVDDSQLPKDRFSAERLKGVDSTLKIQPAKLEDSAVYLCASSLTTGSDTQYFGPGTRLTVL.

This clonotype has just a few counts. The V and J genes are TRBV28 and TRBJ2-6; 13 positions agree with TRBD2. The length of the CDR3 is 18 residues. V dropped 5 bases and J dropped 4; count of bases not matched to a gene: 8. Germline CDR1 is MDHEN and CDR2 is SYDVKM. The CDR3 DNA is TGTGCCAGCAGTACTTGGACTAGCGGGAGCAAAGGGGCCAACGTCCTGACTTTC. As protein: CASSTWTSGSKGANVLTF. The whole variable domain, filled in from reference TRBV28 and TRBJ2-6, reads DVKVTQSSRYLVKRTGEKVFLECVQDMDHENMFWYRQDPGLGLRLIYFSYDVKMKEKGDIPEGYSVSREKKERFSLILESASTNQTSMYLCASSTWTSGSKGANVLTFGAGSRLTVL.

This clonotype was counted only a few times. The V and J genes are TRBV20-1 and TRBJ2-5; tentative D call: TRBD2 (6 bases). The V gene lost 6 bases and the J gene lost 1 base, with 21 bases spanning the gap. This CDR3 has 16 amino acids. Per germline, CDR1 DFQATT and CDR2 SNEGSKA (reference sequence). Here the CDR3 DNA reads TGCAGTGCGAAACCTTTGACGGGGGAAATCCAAGAGACCCAGTACTTC. Translating gives CSAKPLTGEIQETQYF.

The rearrangement joins TRBV7-9 to TRBJ1-1; D remains unclear. Trimming took off 5 bases at V and 1 base at J, with 11 bases between the two ends. CDR1 and CDR2 (germline): SEHNR, FQNEAQ (reference sequence). This CDR3 comprises 14 residues. CDR3: CASSLSTGNTEAFF. The CDR3 DNA reads as TGTGCCAGCAGCCTCTCGACGGGGAACACTGAAGCTTTCTTT.

The rearrangement uses TRBV7-2 and TRBJ1-4; D gene uncertain. V gave up 6 bases and J gave up 4 bases, with 12 bases separating them. Germline CDR1 and CDR2: SGHTA and FQGNSA. This CDR3 is 14 amino acids long. In DNA, the CDR3 is TGTGCCAGCAGTGTAGGGCCGTATAATGAAAAACTGTTTTTT. Its protein is CASSVGPYNEKLFF.

This clonotype turned up a few times. The V call is TRBV4-2, the J call TRBJ1-4; a weak D match, TRBD1 (6 bases). The germline V gene encodes CDR1 LGHNA and CDR2 YNFKEQ. V shed 0 bases and J shed 8 bases, with 22 bases lying between them. The CDR3 totals 18 residues. CDR3 nucleotide sequence: TGTGCCAGCAGCCAAGAAGGCCAGGGGCCCAAAGTTAGGGAAAAACTGTTTTTT. Translated: CASSQEGQGPKVREKLFF.

V is TRBV9 and J is TRBJ1-6; D perhaps matches TRBD1 (6 bases). The germline V gene encodes CDR1 SGDLS and CDR2 YYNGEE. This CDR3 spans 15 amino acids. With 4 bases removed from V and 3 bases from J, the gap between germline ends came to 11 bases. CDR3 residues: CASSRLDSYNSPLHF. The CDR3 nucleotides are TGTGCCAGCAGCCGGCTGGACAGCTATAATTCACCCCTCCACTTT.

This clonotype was detected only a few times. The rearrangement links TRBV25-1 to TRBJ1-1, with 7 bases fitting TRBD1. The V gene's germline CDR1 is MGHDK and CDR2 SYGVNS. The junction had 8 bases not matched to a gene; V was cut back by 5 bases and J by 2 bases. This CDR3 has 15 residues. The CDR3 here is CASSTRQGYNTEAFF. The CDR3 nucleotides read TGTGCCAGCAGTACCCGACAGGGCTATAACACTGAAGCTTTCTTT.

In this sample, this clonotype turned up a few times. This chain joins TRBV7-9 and TRBJ2-5, with TRBD2 matching over 7 bases. Per the germline V gene, CDR1 is SEHNR and CDR2 is FQNEAQ (reference sequence). The CDR3 has 14 residues. V was pared by 0 bases and J by 5 bases, with 3 bases of the junction left unmatched. The CDR3 spells CASSLALAYETQYF. CDR3 nucleotide sequence: TGTGCCAGCAGCTTAGCACTAGCGTATGAGACCCAGTACTTC.

The V and J genes are TRBV5-1 and TRBJ2-5; D is ambiguous. V gave up 7 bases and J gave up 5 bases, with 12 bases separating them. Germline CDR1 and CDR2: SGHRS and YFSETQ. This CDR3 has 12 residues. CDR3 loop: CASQFGRETQYF. The CDR3 coding sequence is TGCGCCAGCCAGTTTGGCAGGGAGACCCAGTACTTC.

The chain employs TRBV4-3 and TRBJ2-1, with D tentatively TRBD1 (6 bases). The CDR3 length is 15 residues. Germline CDR1 reads LGHNA; CDR2 reads YSLEER. V lost 5 bases, J lost 9 bases, and 20 bases lay in between. The CDR3 spells CASSGQRASLREQFF. DNA of the CDR3: TGCGCCAGCAGCGGACAGAGGGCTAGCCTCCGTGAGCAGTTCTTC.

Only a few counts were recorded for this clonotype. The chain joins TRBV5-1 to TRBJ1-5, with 7 bases fitting TRBD1. Germline V gene sequence: CDR1 SGHRS, CDR2 YFSETQ. After removal of 4 bases from V and 2 bases from J, the junction contained 6 bases not matched to a gene. This CDR3 contains 15 residues. The DNA of the CDR3 is TGCGCCAGCAGCCTAAATGGACAGGGCAATCAGCCCCAGCATTTT. This codes for CASSLNGQGNQPQHF.

This clonotype showed up many times. Its ends do not fully match the called genes, so a read error is possible. The chain joins TRBV5-1 to TRBJ2-7, with 10 nucleotides matching TRBD1. The CDR3 has 14 residues. Germline V gene sequence: CDR1 SGHRS, CDR2 YFSETQ. CDR3 in DNA: TGTGCCAGCAGTCTCGGGACAGGGGCCTACGAGCAGTACTTC. Its translation: CASSLGTGAYEQYF.

The chain carries TRBV20-1 and TRBJ1-3; no reliable D call. V was shortened by 5 bases and J by 8 bases, with 10 bases between the two germline ends. The CDR3 is 11 residues long. Germline V gene data show CDR1 as DFQATT and CDR2 as SNEGSKA (reference sequence). The CDR3 is CSAPRLDTIYF. CDR3 coding DNA: TGCAGTGCTCCACGCCTAGACACCATATATTTT.

This clonotype was detected a few times. The chain uses TRBV28 and TRBJ2-3; D call uncertain. Germline V lookup: CDR1 MDHEN, CDR2 SYDVKM. V shed 6 bases and J shed 4 bases, with 20 bases lying between them. The CDR3 sequence is 16 residues long. Here the CDR3 reads CASSNSRSHRPDTQYF. DNA for the CDR3: TGTGCCAGCAGCAACTCACGGTCCCATCGGCCAGATACGCAGTATTTT.

V and J are TRBV12-3 or TRBV12-4 and TRBJ1-5; tentatively, D is TRBD1 (5 bases). V was pared by 5 bases and J by 9 bases, with 11 bases between. The CDR3 is 12 amino acids. For the CDR3, the DNA is TGTGCCAGCAGTCCAGGGATGGGGCCCCAGCATTTT. Its protein product is CASSPGMGPQHF.

In this sample, this clonotype turned up a few times. The J gene is TRBJ1-5, the V gene TRBV15; D unclear. V gave up 4 bases and J gave up 0 bases, with 16 bases separating them. CDR1 is LNHNV and CDR2 is YYDKDF in the germline V gene (reference sequence). The CDR3 covers 17 residues. The CDR3 spells CATSTELGQLSNQPQHF. CDR3 in DNA: TGTGCCACCAGCACTGAGTTGGGTCAGCTTAGCAATCAGCCCCAGCATTTT.

There are a few counts of this clonotype. The chain has TRBV12-3 or TRBV12-4 and TRBJ1-2, with D uncertain. The CDR3 is made up of 15 amino acids. Trimming shortened V by 6 bases and J by 7 bases, and 21 bases separated the two germline ends. The CDR3 loop is CASSFPAEGGSGYTF. CDR3 nucleotide sequence: TGTGCCAGCAGCTTTCCCGCCGAAGGAGGGAGTGGCTACACCTTC.

V gene TRBV11-1 combines with J gene TRBJ2-5; D is unclear. CDR1 is SGHAT and CDR2 is FQDESV in the germline V gene (reference sequence). V lost 2 bases and J lost 2, with 12 bases in between. The CDR3 length is 15 residues. In DNA form, the CDR3 reads TGTGCCAGCAGCTTAAGCCCGGGTTGGCAAGAGACCCAGTACTTC. Translated, it gives CASSLSPGWQETQYF.

The table lists this clonotype with many counts. V is TRBV7-6 and J is TRBJ1-6; no reliable D call. Trimming took 2 bases from V and 9 from J, leaving 11 bases between them. The germline gives CDR1 SGHVS, CDR2 FNYEAQ. This CDR3 spans 14 amino acids. In DNA, the CDR3 is TGTGCCAGCAGCTTAACGGATTCTAGTTCACCCCTCCACTTT. Its protein is CASSLTDSSSPLHF. Drawing the rest from reference TRBV7-6 and TRBJ1-6, the complete variable domain is GAGVSQSPRYKVTKRGQDVALRCDPISGHVSLYWYRQALGQGPEFLTYFNYEAQQDKSGLPNDRFSAERPEGSISTLTIQRTEQRDSAMYRCASSLTDSSSPLHFGNGTRLTVT.